The 31 T cell receptor beta chains reported below all come from one sample, sequenced in a study of cytomegalovirus exposure and HLA in healthy donors. Both 60 Vbeta primers and 13 Jbeta primers went into the PCR. The method was immunoSEQ multiplex PCR; TCRdb's version includes in-frame clones alone and lacks a portion of them. Counted here are approximately 170,000 clones, 71% occurring once; the ten biggest clones make up about 1.6%. The sequenced material came from PBMCs. These receptors originate from a girl aged 10 to 17 in good health and CMV-seronegative.

CDR3 amino acids: CASSPGLAGAYEQFF. DNA for the CDR3: TGCGCCAGCAGCCCGGGACTAGCGGGCGCCTATGAGCAGTTCTTC. This sequence joins TRBV4-1 and TRBJ2-1, with 12 bases aligning to TRBD2. CDR1 and CDR2 from the germline V gene are MGHRA and YSYEKL. CDR3 length: 15 residues. With V trimmed by 4 bases and J by 8 bases, 6 bases remained unmatched.

The chain recombines TRBV10-2 with TRBJ2-2; 14 positions match TRBD2. V lost 7 bases to trimming and J lost 6 bases; unmatched junction nucleotides: 19. Germline CDR1 is WSHSY and CDR2 is SAAADI. CDR3 length: 20 residues. CDR3 loop: CASNPRLRTSGGQSPGELFF. The CDR3 nucleotides are TGCGCCAGCAACCCCCGTTTACGGACTAGCGGGGGGCAGAGTCCCGGGGAGCTGTTTTTT.

This clone was observed a single time. This chain joins TRBV6-5 and TRBJ2-7; TRBD1 aligns across 9 bases. The CDR3 is made up of 14 amino acids. Germline V gene lookup returns CDR1 MNHEY and CDR2 SVGAGI. V shed 6 bases and J 6 bases; nucleotides not matched to a gene: 9. The CDR3 region is CASSRPETGGEQYF. Written as DNA, the CDR3 is TGTGCCAGCAGCCGCCCCGAGACAGGGGGCGAGCAGTACTTC.

V gene TRBV29-1 combines with J gene TRBJ1-2; D is unresolved. Between the trimmed V and J ends, which lost 4 bases and 8 bases, there was a span of 17 bases. The CDR3 loop spans 13 amino acids. The germline CDR1 and CDR2 sequences are SQVTM and ANQGSEA. Written as DNA, the CDR3 is TGCAGCGTTGCCTGGAGGGAGGCGAGCGGCTACACCTTC. Amino acids: CSVAWREASGYTF.

As to this clone: Other DNA sequences from this sample encode an identical CDR3 as well. This chain links TRBV30 with TRBJ1-2; tentatively, D is TRBD1 (6 bases). The CDR3 consists of 13 residues. Germline CDR1 and CDR2: GTSNPN and SVGIG (reference sequence). Trimming shortened V by 0 bases and J by 7 bases, and 12 bases separated the two germline ends. The CDR3 DNA follows: TGTGCCTGGAGTGTGGGGGGGCTCGGTGGCTACACCTTC. Translated, it gives CAWSVGGLGGYTF.

The V call is TRBV5-1, the J call TRBJ2-7, with TRBD1 matching 8 bases. The germline V gene encodes CDR1 SGHRS and CDR2 YFSETQ. V lost 5 bases and J lost 7; bases outside the gene matches: 20. The CDR3 consists of 17 residues. CDR3 in amino acids: CASSYRDRSSLGEEQYF. In DNA form, the CDR3 reads TGCGCCAGCAGTTACCGGGACAGGAGTTCCCTTGGGGAAGAGCAGTACTTC.

The chain couples TRBV2 to TRBJ2-7, with 7 bases lining up with TRBD1. Per germline, CDR1 SNHLY and CDR2 FYNNEI. The CDR3 consists of 14 residues. The junction had 4 bases not matched to a gene; V was cut back by 3 bases and J by 2 bases. The CDR3 DNA sequence: TGTGCCAGCAGTGACAACAGGGGACCCTACGAGCAGTACTTC. It specifies CASSDNRGPYEQYF. The whole variable domain, filled in from reference TRBV2 and TRBJ2-7, reads EPEVTQTPSHQVTQMGQEVILRCVPISNHLYFYWYRQILGQKVEFLVSFYNNEISEKSEIFDDQFSVERPDGSNFTLKIRSTKLEDSAMYFCASSDNRGPYEQYFGPGTRLTVT.

This clone was seen just once. The chain links TRBV25-1 to TRBJ2-7; the match to TRBD1 covers 7 bases. The V gene's germline CDR1 is MGHDK and CDR2 SYGVNS. This CDR3 has 17 amino acids. The V segment lost 1 base and the J segment 2 bases; nucleotides outside the gene matches: 11. The CDR3, as DNA: TGTGCCAGCAGTGAATCCCCCCGGACAGGCAACACCTACGAGCAGTACTTC. This gives the protein CASSESPRTGNTYEQYF.

The gene calls are TRBV20-1 and TRBJ2-1; D remains unclear. V was cut by 6 bases and J by 5 bases, with 8 bases left in between. The CDR3 sequence is 11 residues long. Germline CDR1 and CDR2: DFQATT and SNEGSKA (reference sequence). Here the CDR3 reads CSARRDNEQFF. In DNA, the CDR3 is TGCAGTGCAAGACGGGACAATGAGCAGTTCTTC.

This clone was seen a handful of times. This sequence joins TRBV6-5 and TRBJ1-5; D remains unclear. The CDR3 runs to 14 residues. The V end lost 4 bases, the J end lost 5 bases, and 12 bases lay between the germline ends. The germline V gene encodes CDR1 MNHEY and CDR2 SVGAGI. The CDR3 coding sequence is TGTGCCAGCAGTTCGACATCTTTGGATCAGCCCCAGCATTTT. Its protein product is CASSSTSLDQPQHF.

This clone was detected a few times. CDR3 nucleotides: TGTGCCAGCAGTCCCGCCGGGACTAGCAGGTACGAGCAGTACTTC. Translation gives CASSPAGTSRYEQYF. The V call is TRBV27, the J call TRBJ2-7, with 9 nucleotides matching TRBD2. Germline V lookup: CDR1 MNHEY, CDR2 SMNVEV (reference sequence). V shed 5 bases and J 4 bases; nucleotides not matched to a gene: 9. The CDR3 spans 15 residues.

The chain couples TRBV18 to TRBJ1-2, with D uncertain. Trimming shortened V by 2 bases and J by 0 bases, and 10 bases separated the two germline ends. There are 15 residues in the CDR3. CDR1 KGHSH and CDR2 LQKENI come from the germline V gene. The CDR3 loop is CASSPWAVTNYGYTF. CDR3 nucleotide sequence: TGTGCCAGCTCACCATGGGCAGTTACTAACTATGGCTACACCTTC.

The CDR3 loop is CASRDVGPGREQYF. The DNA of the CDR3 is TGTGCCAGCAGGGATGTTGGGCCAGGGCGGGAGCAGTACTTC. J is TRBJ2-7 and V is TRBV2; tentative D call: TRBD1 (5 bases). Germline V gene sequence: CDR1 SNHLY, CDR2 FYNNEI. This CDR3 region has 14 residues. Trimming took off 6 bases at V and 7 bases at J, with 19 bases between the two ends.

V is TRBV7-9 and J is TRBJ2-7; D unclear. Looked up from germline, CDR1 is SEHNR and CDR2 is FQNEAQ (reference sequence). The CDR3 length is 15 residues. V was pared by 4 bases and J by 0 bases, with 13 bases between. CDR3 coding DNA: TGTGCCAGCAGCTCCCCCCTGGGCAACTCCTACGAGCAGTACTTC. This encodes CASSSPLGNSYEQYF.

V is TRBV18 and J is TRBJ2-2; D is possibly TRBD2 (5 bases). This CDR3 comprises 16 residues. CDR1 and CDR2 from the germline V gene are KGHSH and LQKENI. V gave up 0 bases and J gave up 3 bases, with 11 bases separating them. The CDR3 spells CASSPPGFGDTGELFF. The DNA of the CDR3 is TGTGCCAGCTCACCACCCGGATTCGGGGACACCGGGGAGCTGTTTTTT.

This chain connects TRBV6-6 to TRBJ2-2, with D possibly being TRBD2 (6 bases). Trimming removed 8 bases from V and 3 bases from J, with 10 bases in between. CDR1 is MNHNY and CDR2 is SVGAGI in the germline V gene (reference sequence). This CDR3 region has 13 residues. This chain's CDR3 is CASGGRDTGELFF. The DNA for the CDR3 is TGTGCCAGCGGAGGGCGAGACACCGGGGAGCTGTTTTTT.

The chain uses TRBV4-1 and TRBJ2-4; D possibly corresponds to TRBD1 (7 bases). The CDR3 totals 15 residues. Germline values: CDR1 MGHRA, CDR2 YSYEKL. Trimming shortened V by 4 bases and J by 3 bases, and 13 bases separated the two germline ends. CDR3 nucleotides: TGCGCCAGCAGCCGCGGGGACAGCCTCAAAAACATTCAGTACTTC. This encodes CASSRGDSLKNIQYF.

This chain links TRBV19 with TRBJ2-1; the match to TRBD1 covers 12 bases. V was clipped by 7 bases and J by 6 bases; unmatched bases: 10. Germline V gene lookup returns CDR1 LNHDA and CDR2 SQIVND (reference sequence). This CDR3 region has 16 residues. The CDR3 loop is CASTLTGTGGFNEQFF. The DNA for the CDR3 is TGTGCCAGTACTCTAACCGGGACAGGGGGCTTCAATGAGCAGTTCTTC.

The CDR3 reads CASGLGQGRGYTF. The CDR3, as DNA: TGTGCTAGTGGTTTGGGACAGGGCAGAGGCTACACCTTC. The chain joins TRBV12-5 to TRBJ1-2; 7 nucleotides agree with TRBD1. Germline V lookup: CDR1 LGHNT, CDR2 FRNRAP. Trimming cost V 1 base and J 8 bases; bases outside gene matches: 4. The CDR3 contains 13 residues.

This clone was counted between two and nine times. V usage is TRBV7-3 and J usage is TRBJ1-1; TRBD1 aligns across 7 bases. Germline assignment: CDR1 SGHTA and CDR2 FQGTGA. The CDR3 extends over 15 amino acids. V was clipped by 4 bases and J by 4 bases; unmatched bases: 9. The CDR3 is CASSSTGESGTEAFF. In DNA form, the CDR3 reads TGTGCCAGCAGCTCCACAGGGGAGTCGGGCACTGAAGCTTTCTTT. The complete variable domain, with remaining parts taken from reference TRBV7-3 and TRBJ1-1, reads GAGVSQTPSNKVTEKGKYVELRCDPISGHTALYWYRQSLGQGPEFLIYFQGTGAADDSGLPNDRFFAVRPEGSVSTLKIQRTERGDSAVYLCASSSTGESGTEAFFGQGTRLTVV.

The chain uses TRBV5-1 and TRBJ2-6, with D maybe TRBD2 (5 bases). This CDR3 has 16 amino acids. Trimming removed 3 bases from V and 2 bases from J, with 12 bases in between. Germline V gene lookup returns CDR1 SGHRS and CDR2 YFSETQ. CDR3: CASSWEERAGANVLTF. Written as DNA, the CDR3 is TGCGCCAGCAGCTGGGAAGAGAGGGCTGGGGCCAACGTCCTGACTTTC.

The CDR3: CASSEYKGAGSPLHF. CDR3 sequence (DNA): TGTGCCAGCAGTGAATATAAGGGCGCGGGTTCACCCCTCCACTTT. This chain links TRBV6-1 with TRBJ1-6; no clear D. The length of the CDR3 is 15 residues. Trimming pared 2 bases from V and 9 bases from J, leaving 14 bases between. Germline CDR1 MNHNS, CDR2 SASEGT.

V gene TRBV21-1 combines with J gene TRBJ2-5; the tabulated D call, TRBD2, remains unverified against the DNA. TRBV21-1 corresponds to a pseudogene. CDR3 length: 17 residues. The CDR3: CASSKGDPGGSQETQYF. The CDR3 DNA follows: TGTGCCAGCAGCAAAGGAGACCCCGGGGGGTCCCAAGAGACCCAGTACTTC.

The rearrangement links TRBV9 to TRBJ1-5, with D perhaps matching TRBD1 (5 bases). The CDR3 spans 13 residues. Germline loops: CDR1 SGDLS, CDR2 YYNGEE. The V end was cut by 0 bases, the J end by 9 bases, with 10 bases between. CDR3 loop: CASSVDFQGPQHF. The CDR3 region has the DNA TGTGCCAGCAGCGTAGATTTCCAGGGGCCCCAGCATTTT. Looking up the rest from reference TRBV9 and TRBJ1-5 gives the full variable domain: DSGVTQTPKHLITATGQRVTLRCSPRSGDLSVYWYQQSLDQGLQFLIQYYNGEERAKGNILERFSAQQFPDLHSELNLSSLELGDSALYFCASSVDFQGPQHFGDGTRLSIL.

The J gene is TRBJ1-3, the V gene TRBV19, with D perhaps TRBD1 (6 bases). CDR1 is LNHDA and CDR2 is SQIVND in the germline V gene (reference sequence). The CDR3 has 15 amino acids. Trimming took off 6 bases at V and 4 bases at J, with 16 bases between the two ends. In DNA form, the CDR3 reads TGTGCCAGTAGGGACACGGACAGTACCGGAAACACCATATATTTT. Its protein is CASRDTDSTGNTIYF.

The chain links TRBV6-4 to TRBJ1-5, with TRBD1 matching over 8 bases. V gave up 4 bases and J gave up 3 bases; unmatched junction bases: 11. Germline CDR1 reads MRHNA; CDR2 reads SNTAGT. This CDR3 is built from 17 residues. In nucleotides, the CDR3 is TGTGCCAGCAGTGGGGGCAGGGGGCGGCGAAACAATCAGCCCCAGCATTTT. Protein: CASSGGRGRRNNQPQHF.

CDR3 DNA sequence: TGTGCCAGCAGTGAAAGGGTCGGGAGTTCACCCCTCCACTTT. Translating gives CASSERVGSSPLHF. V and J are TRBV6-5 and TRBJ1-6; D remains unclear. Per the germline V gene, CDR1 is MNHEY and CDR2 is SVGAGI. CDR3 length: 14 amino acids. The V gene lost 5 bases and the J gene lost 9 bases, with 14 bases spanning the gap.

This chain links TRBV29-1 with TRBJ2-5, with D perhaps matching TRBD1 (6 bases). The DNA matches TRBJ2-7 better at its end, which makes the J call doubtful. This CDR3 contains 13 residues. CDR1 SQVTM and CDR2 ANQGSEA come from the germline V gene. As DNA, the CDR3 is TGCAGCGTTAGCCGGGACACCCCCTACGAGCAGTACTTC. It is translated as CSVSRDTPYEQYF.

The rearrangement links TRBV27 to TRBJ1-5; 7 bases match TRBD1. V was clipped by 10 bases and J by 7 bases; unmatched bases: 10. This CDR3 spans 13 amino acids. Germline CDR1 reads MNHEY; CDR2 reads SMNVEV (reference sequence). In nucleotides, the CDR3 is TGTGCCATCCGAGGGGGCGCAGGGCAGCCCCAGCATTTT. Its translation is CAIRGGAGQPQHF.

The V and J genes are TRBV28 and TRBJ1-2, with D uncertain. Germline CDR1 reads MDHEN; CDR2 reads SYDVKM. Trimming took off 2 bases at V and 3 bases at J, with 7 bases between the two ends. This CDR3 has 13 residues. In DNA, the CDR3 is TGTGCCAGCAGTTTAGAAACATACTATGGCTACACCTTC. It codes for CASSLETYYGYTF.

The rearrangement links TRBV27 to TRBJ2-1; 8 bases match TRBD2. The V gene's germline CDR1 is MNHEY and CDR2 SMNVEV (reference sequence). This CDR3 spans 15 amino acids. Unmatched junction bases numbered 5, after V lost 3 bases and J lost 4 bases. CDR3 sequence reads: CASSFDGGVYNEQFF. The CDR3 DNA is TGTGCCAGCAGTTTTGACGGGGGGGTTTACAATGAGCAGTTCTTC.